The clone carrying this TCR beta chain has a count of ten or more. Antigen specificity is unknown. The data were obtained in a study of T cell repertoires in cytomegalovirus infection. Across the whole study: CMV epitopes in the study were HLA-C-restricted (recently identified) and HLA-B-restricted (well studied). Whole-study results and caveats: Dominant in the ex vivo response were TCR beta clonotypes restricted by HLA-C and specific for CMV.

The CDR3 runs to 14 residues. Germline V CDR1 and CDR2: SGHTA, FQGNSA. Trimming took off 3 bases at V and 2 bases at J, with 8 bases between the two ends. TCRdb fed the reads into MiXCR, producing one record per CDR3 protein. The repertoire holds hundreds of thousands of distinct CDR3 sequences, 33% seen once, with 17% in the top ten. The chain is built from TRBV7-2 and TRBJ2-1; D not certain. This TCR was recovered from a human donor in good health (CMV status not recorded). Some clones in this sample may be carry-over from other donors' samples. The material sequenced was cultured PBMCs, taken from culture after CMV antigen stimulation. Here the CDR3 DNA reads TGTGCCAGCAGCTTCTTGACCCCCTACAATGAGCAGTTCTTC. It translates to CASSFLTPYNEQFF.